Shown below are 21 T cell receptor beta chains from a single sample sequenced in a study of regulatory T cells in long-lasting Graves disease. This sample's time point: persistent/refractory GD, antithyroid drugs over 5 years with positive TRAb. Making the TCR library involved RNA that had been extracted from PBMCs. Arm-PCR with iRepertoire HTBI primers amplified the CDR3 regions for these TCR beta libraries. TCRdb analysed the multiplex PCR reads with MiXCR anew, one entry per CDR3 protein. The sample holds around 430,000 distinct CDR3 sequences, 22% seen once. This material consisted of peripheral blood mononuclear cells (PBMCs), taken when the disease was refractory, from a patient treated with antithyroid drugs. These receptors were taken from a female donor with Graves disease.

Turning to this clonotype: A much bigger clone sits one base away, suggesting this may be a read error. The gene calls are TRBV28 and TRBJ1-5, with a tentative D call TRBD1 (5 bases). The CDR3 contains 15 residues. Germline lookup yields CDR1 MDHEN and CDR2 SYDVKM. With 5 bases removed from V and 11 bases from J, the gap between germline ends came to 22 bases. For the CDR3, the DNA is TGTGCCAGCAGTGACCCGTCCGGGGCTAGACAGTCCCAGCATTTT. Its protein product is CASSDPSGARQSQHF.

As concerns this clonotype: A much more abundant neighbour one base away suggests this may be a read error. The chain is built from TRBV7-3 and TRBJ1-1; no reliable D call. Trimming took 5 bases from V and 0 from J, leaving 4 bases between them. Germline values: CDR1 SGHTA, CDR2 FQGTGA. The length of the CDR3 is 12 residues. This chain's CDR3 is CASSDLNTEAFF. CDR3 nucleotide sequence: TGTGCCAGCAGCGATCTGAACACTGAAGCTTTCTTT.

The chain carries TRBV9 and TRBJ2-7, with D possibly TRBD1 on 5 matching bases. V gave up 0 bases and J gave up 5 bases, with 15 bases separating them. Germline CDR1 reads SGDLS; CDR2 reads YYNGEE. This CDR3 spans 15 amino acids. The CDR3 DNA reads TGTGCCAGCAGCGTAGACGGCAGGGAAACGGACGAGCAGTACTTC. It specifies CASSVDGRETDEQYF.

This clonotype was observed many times. The V call is TRBV20-1, the J call TRBJ2-5; 8 positions match TRBD1. Germline CDR1 reads DFQATT; CDR2 reads SNEGSKA (reference sequence). This CDR3 contains 14 residues. Trimming cost V 3 bases and J 5 bases; bases outside gene matches: 8. CDR3 loop: CSASDPGGSETQYF. CDR3 DNA sequence: TGCAGTGCTAGCGATCCAGGGGGCAGCGAGACCCAGTACTTC.

This sequence joins TRBV14 and TRBJ2-7, with a possible D match to TRBD2 (6 bases). The CDR3 covers 15 residues. V lost 0 bases and J lost 3, with 12 bases in between. The germline CDR1 and CDR2 sequences are SGHDN and FVKESK. CDR3 loop: CASSQERAGYYEQYF. The CDR3 DNA is TGTGCCAGCAGCCAAGAGAGGGCGGGATACTACGAGCAGTACTTC.

This clonotype was counted at least ten times. This chain connects TRBV12-3 or TRBV12-4 to TRBJ2-7, with 8 positions matching TRBD1. CDR3 length equals 14 residues. With 7 bases clipped from V and 3 bases from J, the junction kept 8 bases outside the gene matches. CDR3 in amino acids: CASTPTGVDYEQYF. The CDR3 DNA reads as TGTGCCAGCACTCCGACAGGGGTGGACTACGAGCAGTACTTC.

The table lists this clonotype with many counts. One junction end does not reproduce the germline sequence, and a read error may be involved. The chain has TRBV29-1 and TRBJ2-2, with TRBD1 identical over 9 bases. Looked up from germline, CDR1 is SQVTM and CDR2 is ANQGSEA. The CDR3 spans 18 residues. The CDR3 loop reads CSVETGQGFSGSTRELFF. In DNA, the CDR3 is TGCAGCGTTGAAACTGGACAGGGGTTTTCGGGTAGCACCAGGGAGCTGTTTTTT.

The V call is TRBV28, the J call TRBJ2-7; 7 nucleotides agree with TRBD2. This CDR3 comprises 13 residues. Per the germline V gene, CDR1 is MDHEN and CDR2 is SYDVKM. Trimming removed 5 bases from V and 6 bases from J; junction bases left unmatched: 7. The CDR3 loop reads CASSTGTTGEQYF. Here the CDR3 DNA reads TGTGCCAGCAGTACCGGGACTACGGGCGAGCAGTACTTC.

The chain combines TRBV4-1 with TRBJ1-6; tentative D call: TRBD1 (6 bases). Germline V lookup: CDR1 MGHRA, CDR2 YSYEKL. Trimming took off 2 bases at V and 10 bases at J, with 18 bases between the two ends. The CDR3 runs to 16 residues. In DNA, the CDR3 is TGCGCCAGCAGCCAAAACAAACAGGGTACTCACTCACCCCTCCACTTT. Residues: CASSQNKQGTHSPLHF.

This clonotype was counted many times. The chain has TRBV19 and TRBJ2-5; no clear D. CDR3 length equals 14 residues. Germline CDR1 LNHDA, CDR2 SQIVND (reference sequence). Trimming shortened V by 1 base and J by 4 bases, and 10 bases separated the two germline ends. The CDR3 region is CASSIAVNGETQYF. The CDR3 coding sequence is TGTGCCAGTAGTATAGCTGTCAATGGAGAGACCCAGTACTTC. Filled out from reference TRBV19 and TRBJ2-5, the complete variable domain reads DGGITQSPKYLFRKEGQNVTLSCEQNLNHDAMYWYRQDPGQGLRLIYYSQIVNDFQKGDIAEGYSVSREKKESFPLTVTSAQKNPTAFYLCASSIAVNGETQYFGPGTRLLVL.

The chain joins TRBV9 to TRBJ2-4, with D perhaps matching TRBD1 or TRBD2 (5 bases each). Germline CDR1 reads SGDLS; CDR2 reads YYNGEE. V dropped 0 bases and J dropped 6 bases, with 7 bases sitting between them. This CDR3 is built from 13 residues. The CDR3 sequence: CASSVVGGNIQYF. CDR3 nucleotide sequence: TGTGCCAGCAGCGTAGTTGGGGGAAACATTCAGTACTTC.

Comment on this clonotype: It may be a read error: a sequence one base away is much more abundant. The DNA of the CDR3 is TGTGCCAGCAGCTTAGGGTGGGGGGGCTCCTACGAGCAGTACTTC. Translating gives CASSLGWGGSYEQYF. This chain connects TRBV7-9 to TRBJ2-7; 7 bases fit TRBD2. The CDR3 runs 15 residues. Germline V gene data show CDR1 as SEHNR and CDR2 as FQNEAQ (reference sequence). The V and J ends lost 1 base and 0 bases, in that order; junction bases with no gene match: 3.

The chain combines TRBV7-8 with TRBJ1-5, with no clear D. Trimming pared 5 bases from V and 0 bases from J, leaving 20 bases between. This CDR3 has 18 amino acids. Germline loops: CDR1 SGHVS, CDR2 FQNEAQ. The CDR3 nucleotides read TGTGCCAGCAGCCCAACATCTCGGGCAGCTTATAGCAATCAGCCCCAGCATTTT. Residues: CASSPTSRAAYSNQPQHF.

This clonotype was detected ten times or more. The chain combines TRBV12-3 or TRBV12-4 with TRBJ2-7, with 8 positions matching TRBD2. The CDR3 spans 12 residues. The trim removed 5 bases at V and 6 bases at J, leaving 3 bases unmatched. As DNA, the CDR3 is TGTGCCAGCAGTGGAGCGGGAGTCGAGCAGTACTTC. It codes for CASSGAGVEQYF.

The chain links TRBV9 to TRBJ1-4; D ambiguous. The CDR3 runs 14 residues. Germline CDR1 reads SGDLS; CDR2 reads YYNGEE. Trimming took 1 base from V and 3 from J, leaving 7 bases between them. Here the CDR3 DNA reads TGTGCCAGCAGCGTATCGGGGTCTAATGAAAAACTGTTTTTT. As protein: CASSVSGSNEKLFF. Supplemented by reference TRBV9 and TRBJ1-4, the full variable domain reads DSGVTQTPKHLITATGQRVTLRCSPRSGDLSVYWYQQSLDQGLQFLIQYYNGEERAKGNILERFSAQQFPDLHSELNLSSLELGDSALYFCASSVSGSNEKLFFGSGTQLSVL.

The genes are TRBV16 and TRBJ2-5, with D perhaps TRBD2 (5 bases). This CDR3 is built from 14 residues. V was shortened by 8 bases and J by 0 bases, with 13 bases between the two germline ends. CDR1 and CDR2 from the germline V gene are KGHSY and FQNENV. The CDR3: CASSAVENQETQYF. The DNA of the CDR3 is TGTGCCAGCTCAGCGGTGGAAAACCAAGAGACCCAGTACTTC.

Many counts were recorded for this clonotype. The chain combines TRBV11-2 with TRBJ2-7; the D is unclear. V dropped 2 bases and J dropped 7 bases, with 9 bases sitting between them. Germline V CDR1 and CDR2: SGHAT, FQNNGV. The CDR3 consists of 12 residues. DNA of the CDR3: TGTGCCAGCAGCTTAACCCTGGGGGAGCAGTACTTC. As protein: CASSLTLGEQYF.

A single count supports this clonotype. The chain uses TRBV12-3 or TRBV12-4 and TRBJ2-7; D unclear. The CDR3 sequence is 13 residues long. V dropped 3 bases and J dropped 7 bases, with 13 bases sitting between them. This CDR3 reads CASSLAEQLEQYF. The CDR3 nucleotides are TGTGCCAGCAGTTTGGCAGAGCAGTTGGAGCAGTACTTC.

This clonotype was seen ten or more times. J is TRBJ1-5 and V is TRBV7-9; a possible D gene is TRBD1 (6 bases). Germline CDR1 is SEHNR and CDR2 is FQNEAQ (reference sequence). V lost 5 bases and J lost 2, with 19 bases in between. The length of the CDR3 is 17 residues. CDR3 DNA: TGTGCCAGCAGCCTATACCAATTACAGGGACGCAATCAGCCCCAGCATTTT. Its protein is CASSLYQLQGRNQPQHF.

This chain connects TRBV18 to TRBJ1-1, with 7 positions matching TRBD1. Per germline, CDR1 KGHSH and CDR2 LQKENI. J gave up 0 bases and V 6 bases, and 10 bases lay outside the gene matches. The CDR3 sequence is 16 residues long. CDR3 residues: CASSPRQGQMNTEAFF. For the CDR3, the DNA is TGTGCCAGCTCTCCTCGACAGGGACAGATGAACACTGAAGCTTTCTTT.

This clonotype was seen a few times. The CDR3 reads CASSRKSGLNQPQHF. The CDR3 DNA reads TGTGCCAGCAGCAGAAAATCAGGGTTAAATCAGCCCCAGCATTTT. The genes are TRBV2 and TRBJ1-5; possible D gene TRBD1, 5 bases. CDR1 and CDR2 (germline): SNHLY, FYNNEI. V lost 6 bases and J 4 bases, leaving 16 bases between the germline ends. This CDR3 has 15 amino acids.